The subject of this entry is one TCR beta chain. No antigen is known for it. The data belong to a study of blood T cells in healthy people across ages. Whole-study results and caveats: Researchers said unsorted PBMCs prevented a conclusive naive versus antigen-experienced comparison.

Per the germline V gene, CDR1 is PRHDT and CDR2 is FYEKMQ (reference sequence). The V end was cut by 5 bases, the J end by 0 bases, with 8 bases between. CDR3 size: 15 residues. A minimum of 6 million PBMCs was isolated per sample. A minimum of 5 micrograms of total RNA was extracted per sample. Together with a sample-barcoded 5' primer, a J-beta primer mix was included in a second PCR lasting roughly 6 to 12 cycles. The study obtained at least 3 million CDR3-containing paired-end reads from every sample. TCRdb used MiXCR to reprocess the 5' RACE reads, holding one entry per CDR3 protein. This table holds over 1,300,000 distinct CDR3 sequences, 45% to 70% found once.

The V gene is TRBV13, the J gene TRBJ2-6, with a tentative D call TRBD1 (5 bases). This receptor was taken from a man between 18 and 35 years old in good health. Sequencing was done on a sample of blood. In DNA form, the CDR3 reads TGTGCCAGCAGCGACGGACACTCTGGGGCCAACGTCCTGACTTTC. This encodes CASSDGHSGANVLTF. Variable domain in full (rest from reference TRBV13 and TRBJ2-6): AAGVIQSPRHLIKEKRETATLKCYPIPRHDTVYWYQQGPGQDPQFLISFYEKMQSDKGSIPDRFSAQQFSDYHSELNMSSLELGDSALYFCASSDGHSGANVLTFGAGSRLTVL.